Following are 25 T cell receptor beta chains from one sample sequenced in a study of OX40 agonist ivuxolimab in advanced cancers. Profiling relied on immunoSEQ multiplex PCR, and the TCRdb table lists in-frame clones only, not all of them. The profile shows 60,000 to 90,000 clones, about 87% of them singletons. This specimen consisted of CD4+ or CD8+ T cells sorted from blood, obtained in a trial of the OX40 agonist ivuxolimab. The receptor source for this set is an adult with an advanced solid tumor such as melanoma, head and neck, liver or kidney cancer.

This clone was observed a single time. This chain joins TRBV28 and TRBJ1-4; TRBD1 agrees at 11 bases. V lost 4 bases, J lost 6 bases, and 4 bases stayed unmatched. The germline V gene has CDR1 MDHEN and CDR2 SYDVKM. The CDR3 runs to 15 residues. As DNA, the CDR3 is TGTGCCAGCAGTTCCCCGGGACAGGGGGATGAAAAACTGTTTTTT. Protein: CASSSPGQGDEKLFF.

The chain employs TRBV2 and TRBJ1-2; no clear D. The CDR3 sequence is 13 residues long. The V and J ends lost 3 bases and 2 bases respectively, with 7 bases between them. The germline V gene encodes CDR1 SNHLY and CDR2 FYNNEI. The CDR3 sequence: CASSEGGNYGYTF. The DNA for the CDR3 is TGTGCCAGCAGTGAGGGCGGAAACTATGGCTACACCTTC.

The chain uses TRBV18 and TRBJ1-2; D may be TRBD1 (6 bases). The CDR3 runs to 15 residues. Germline values: CDR1 KGHSH, CDR2 LQKENI. The V and J ends lost 3 bases and 3 bases respectively, with 14 bases between them. The CDR3 nucleotides read TGTGCCAGCTCACCCCCAGGACAGAGTGACTATGGCTACACCTTC. Amino acids: CASSPPGQSDYGYTF.

This sequence joins TRBV11-2 and TRBJ2-6; D possibly uses TRBD1 or TRBD2 (5 bases each). CDR1 and CDR2 (germline): SGHAT, FQNNGV. The CDR3 sequence is 15 residues long. The ends were cut back, 5 bases at V and 0 bases at J, with 8 bases in the middle. CDR3 DNA sequence: TGTGCCAGCAGCGCAGGGACCTCTGGGGCCAACGTCCTGACTTTC. Translation gives CASSAGTSGANVLTF.

The chain links TRBV7-2 to TRBJ1-1; 7 bases are a match to TRBD1. The germline gives CDR1 SGHTA, CDR2 FQGNSA. The CDR3 has 13 residues. V dropped 5 bases and J dropped 8; count of bases not matched to a gene: 8. The CDR3 DNA is TGTGCCAGCAGCCCAGGACAGGCCGGGGAAGCTTTCTTT. Translating it yields CASSPGQAGEAFF.

V and J are TRBV30 and TRBJ2-7, with no clear D. The germline CDR1 and CDR2 sequences are GTSNPN and SVGIG (reference sequence). V was shortened by 0 bases and J by 2 bases, with 8 bases between the two germline ends. The CDR3 runs to 13 residues. CDR3 in DNA: TGTGCCTGGAGTGTGGGGAACCCCTACGAGCAGTACTTC. It translates to CAWSVGNPYEQYF. Together with reference TRBV30 and TRBJ2-7, the CDR3 gives the full variable domain: SQTIHQWPATLVQPVGSPLSLECTVEGTSNPNLYWYRQAAGRGLQLLFYSVGIGQISSEVPQNLSASRPQDRQFILSSKKLLLSDSGFYLCAWSVGNPYEQYFGPGTRLTVT.

The CDR3 DNA sequence: TGTGCCAGCTCATCCGGGACTGGGACCGGGGAGCTGTTTTTT. Translation: CASSSGTGTGELFF. V usage is TRBV18 and J usage is TRBJ2-2; maybe TRBD2 (6 bases). The CDR3 is 14 residues long. V lost 5 bases to trimming and J lost 5 bases, with 12 bases between them. The germline gives CDR1 KGHSH, CDR2 LQKENI.

The chain's CDR3 is CASSPLAGEQFF. The CDR3, as DNA: TGTGCCAGCAGCCCCCTAGCGGGAGAGCAGTTCTTC. The chain carries TRBV6-5 and TRBJ2-1; 9 nucleotides line up with TRBD2. The CDR3 runs to 12 residues. Germline V gives CDR1 MNHEY, CDR2 SVGAGI. Unmatched junction bases numbered 4, after V lost 6 bases and J lost 10 bases.

The rearrangement links TRBV19 to TRBJ1-4; D call uncertain. In germline, CDR1 is LNHDA, CDR2 SQIVND (reference sequence). The CDR3 sequence is 17 residues long. Trimming took 1 base from V and 8 from J, leaving 20 bases between them. The CDR3 DNA is TGTGCCAGTAGTATAGGGGGAAGACGGGGAAATGGAGAAAAACTGTTTTTT. Translated, it gives CASSIGGRRGNGEKLFF. The full variable domain, rest sourced from reference TRBV19 and TRBJ1-4, is DGGITQSPKYLFRKEGQNVTLSCEQNLNHDAMYWYRQDPGQGLRLIYYSQIVNDFQKGDIAEGYSVSREKKESFPLTVTSAQKNPTAFYLCASSIGGRRGNGEKLFFGSGTQLSVL.

The chain links TRBV29-1 to TRBJ2-3, with 7 bases fitting TRBD2. The CDR3 runs to 17 residues. The germline V gene encodes CDR1 SQVTM and CDR2 ANQGSEA. V trimming: 4 bases; J trimming: 4 bases; junction bases outside the gene matches: 17. Here the CDR3 DNA reads TGCAGCGTTGTCCCGAAAAGACTAGCACGGACCCCAGATACGCAGTATTTT. The encoded protein is CSVVPKRLARTPDTQYF.

The chain carries TRBV19 and TRBJ2-7; D possibly matches TRBD1 or TRBD2 (5 bases each). The ends were cut back, 4 bases at V and 3 bases at J, with 19 bases in the middle. This CDR3 has 16 residues. CDR1 and CDR2 from the germline V gene are LNHDA and SQIVND (reference sequence). The CDR3 spells CASSRPGGTNLYEQYF. In DNA, the CDR3 is TGTGCCAGTAGTAGGCCCGGTGGGACGAACCTCTACGAGCAGTACTTC.

The chain carries TRBV29-1 and TRBJ2-7, with TRBD2 identical over 8 bases. The CDR3 covers 13 residues. Germline V gene lookup returns CDR1 SQVTM and CDR2 ANQGSEA. V shed 6 bases and J 3 bases; nucleotides not matched to a gene: 7. CDR3 nucleotides: TGCAGCGTCAGGAGCGGGAGCCGCTACGAGCAGTACTTC. Translation gives CSVRSGSRYEQYF.

V gene TRBV2 combines with J gene TRBJ1-4; D is possibly TRBD1 (5 bases). This CDR3 region has 16 residues. Germline V gives CDR1 SNHLY, CDR2 FYNNEI. The V end lost 0 bases, the J end lost 5 bases, and 13 bases lay between the germline ends. This CDR3 is CASSEAAGGANEKLFF. For the CDR3, the DNA is TGTGCCAGCAGTGAAGCGGCGGGGGGAGCGAATGAAAAACTGTTTTTT.

This clone was counted only a few times. V usage is TRBV11-2 and J usage is TRBJ1-1; D is unresolved. Trimming removed 5 bases at V and 1 base at J, with 14 bases between. The CDR3 runs to 15 residues. Germline CDR1 and CDR2: SGHAT and FQNNGV. For the CDR3, the DNA is TGTGCCAGCAGCGGGTCGGACTGGGAGAACACTGAAGCTTTCTTT. The encoded protein is CASSGSDWENTEAFF.

V and J are TRBV5-1 and TRBJ2-3, with D possibly matching TRBD2 (5 bases). The CDR3 length is 16 residues. V lost 4 bases to trimming and J lost 0 bases, with 15 bases between them. CDR1 is SGHRS, CDR2 YFSETQ, per germline. CDR3 in DNA: TGCGCCAGCAGCCCTGGTGGCAGACTAAGCACAGATACGCAGTATTTT. It codes for CASSPGGRLSTDTQYF.

The chain joins TRBV27 to TRBJ1-2; a possible D gene is TRBD1 (5 bases). CDR3 length equals 15 residues. Germline CDR1 is MNHEY and CDR2 is SMNVEV (reference sequence). V was cut by 6 bases and J by 8 bases, with 22 bases left in between. CDR3 region: CASSRAGTTSGGYTF. CDR3 nucleotide sequence: TGTGCCAGCAGCCGAGCTGGGACGACCTCGGGGGGCTACACCTTC.

The sample holds a few counts of this clone. The chain uses TRBV30 and TRBJ1-1; D is possibly TRBD1 (6 bases). V shed 1 base and J shed 3 bases, with 9 bases lying between them. This CDR3 has 13 amino acids. Looked up from germline, CDR1 is GTSNPN and CDR2 is SVGIG (reference sequence). Written as DNA, the CDR3 is TGTGCCTGGAGTGGGGGGACACACACTGAAGCTTTCTTT. This sequence encodes CAWSGGTHTEAFF.

This sequence joins TRBV29-1 and TRBJ2-7, with D unresolved. Germline CDR1 and CDR2: SQVTM and ANQGSEA. The CDR3 is 9 residues long. Trimming removed 7 bases from V and 6 bases from J, with 7 bases in between. CDR3 loop: CSAPLEQYF. CDR3 nucleotide sequence: TGCAGCGCCCCCCTCGAGCAGTACTTC.

This sequence joins TRBV21-1 and TRBJ2-3. TRBV21-1 is a known pseudogene. The CDR3 runs 14 residues. In DNA, the CDR3 is TGTGCCAGCAGCAAGATCCGGGACCTTGATACGCAGTATTTT. Translation gives CASSKIRDLDTQYF.

The J gene is TRBJ1-4, the V gene TRBV7-9, with D possibly matching TRBD1 (5 bases). The germline V and J ends were trimmed by 1 base and 5 bases, with 11 bases remaining between them. CDR1 and CDR2 from the germline V gene are SEHNR and FQNEAQ (reference sequence). The CDR3 is 15 residues long. The CDR3 DNA is TGTGCCAGCAGCTTAGTTGGGGGAGCGAATGAAAAACTGTTTTTT. Translation gives CASSLVGGANEKLFF.

This clone has a single count. This chain connects TRBV6-5 to TRBJ1-2; D is possibly TRBD1 (5 bases). Trimming removed 9 bases from V and 2 bases from J, with 19 bases in between. Germline lookup yields CDR1 MNHEY and CDR2 SVGAGI. This CDR3 has 15 residues. Here the CDR3 DNA reads TGTGCCAGTGGGGGTTCAGGGCCACAGAACTATGGCTACACCTTC. The encoded protein is CASGGSGPQNYGYTF.

This clone was picked up one time. This chain connects TRBV6-1 to TRBJ2-7, with D possibly being TRBD1 (6 bases). This CDR3 is 16 amino acids long. Germline V gene sequence: CDR1 MNHNS, CDR2 SASEGT. With 2 bases removed from V and 1 base from J, the gap between germline ends came to 15 bases. CDR3 loop: CASSESQGFRSYEQYF. CDR3 nucleotides: TGTGCCAGCAGTGAAAGCCAGGGGTTTAGGTCCTACGAGCAGTACTTC.

The CDR3 DNA is TGTGCCAGCAGTTTAAACCCTAGCGGGGCTGCCTACGAGCAGTACTTC. Its translation is CASSLNPSGAAYEQYF. The V call is TRBV27, the J call TRBJ2-7; TRBD2 matches at 9 bases. This CDR3 has 16 residues. V lost 2 bases and J lost 2; bases outside the gene matches: 7. Per germline, CDR1 MNHEY and CDR2 SMNVEV (reference sequence).

The chain uses TRBV5-4 and TRBJ2-1, with D unclear. The CDR3 has 11 amino acids. Germline assignment: CDR1 SGHNT and CDR2 YYREEE (reference sequence). V was cut by 3 bases and J by 4 bases, with 2 bases left in between. The CDR3 region is CASSYYNEQFF. CDR3 nucleotides: TGTGCCAGCAGCTATTACAATGAGCAGTTCTTC.

Note on this clone: Compared with germline, one end of the junction differs, possibly owing to a read error. J is TRBJ1-1 and V is TRBV19, with TRBD1 identical over 9 bases. Germline CDR1 and CDR2: LNHDA and SQIVND (reference sequence). CDR3 length: 15 amino acids. The CDR3 DNA reads as TGTGCCAGTAGTGAGTGGGACAGGGCCATCACTAAAGCTTTCTTT. It translates to CASSEWDRAITKAFF.